The entry below describes one T cell receptor beta chain. Its specificity is unknown. The data originate from a study of blood T cells in healthy people across ages. General study findings and limits: More naive CD4+ cells and higher diversity marked long-lived donors relative to aged donors. Researchers deemed the diversity estimates from one million T cells underestimates.

Peripheral blood from each donor was collected in a volume of 9.5 to 10 milliliters. Using a J-beta primer mix together with a sample-barcoded 5' primer, a second PCR was run for roughly 7 to 12 cycles. Each cDNA molecule was tagged by a template-switch adaptor that had 12 random nucleotides. TCRdb analysed the 5' RACE reads with MiXCR anew, one entry per CDR3 protein. The repertoire holds roughly 640,000 distinct CDR3 sequences, with roughly 31% as singletons. The CDR3 covers 15 residues. The germline V gene has CDR1 PRHDT and CDR2 FYEKMQ (reference sequence). Material: blood. The sequence derives from a woman over 75 in good health. V is TRBV13 and J is TRBJ2-5; no reliable D call. The J call may not be correct, given that the DNA end is closer to TRBJ2-7. CDR3 residues: CASSTTENPAGEQYF. CDR3 DNA sequence: TGTGCCAGCAGTACCACCGAAAACCCAGCTGGCGAGCAGTACTTC.